The next 22 T cell receptor beta chains were all read from a single sample in a study of CD8 T cells in Susac syndrome. Roughly 0.45 to 1 ug RNA was reverse transcribed with random hexamers. TCRdb recomputed calls from the immunoSEQ multiplex PCR reads with MiXCR, one row per CDR3 protein. This table has roughly 180,000 distinct CDR3 sequences, about 94% appearing once. The sample taken for sequencing was CD4+ T cells from PBMCs. Receptors originate from a human donor with multiple sclerosis.

The J gene is TRBJ1-5, the V gene TRBV19; the D gene is possibly TRBD1 (5 bases). This CDR3 comprises 16 residues. The germline V and J ends were trimmed by 3 bases and 0 bases, with 12 bases remaining between them. Germline V CDR1 and CDR2: LNHDA, SQIVND (reference sequence). CDR3: CASSIPGFFSNQPQHF. The CDR3, as DNA: TGTGCCAGTAGTATCCCAGGGTTCTTTAGCAATCAGCCCCAGCATTTT.

The chain joins TRBV30 to TRBJ1-1, with D maybe TRBD1 (6 bases). The CDR3 loop spans 13 amino acids. From germline, CDR1 is GTSNPN and CDR2 SVGIG (reference sequence). V lost 4 bases, J lost 1 base, and 10 bases lay in between. The CDR3 DNA follows: TGTGCCTGGACCAGACAGGCGAACACTGAAGCTTTCTTT. Encoded protein: CAWTRQANTEAFF. The full variable domain, in which reference TRBV30 and TRBJ1-1 provide the parts outside the CDR3, is SQTIHQWPATLVQPVGSPLSLECTVEGTSNPNLYWYRQAAGRGLQLLFYSVGIGQISSEVPQNLSASRPQDRQFILSSKKLLLSDSGFYLCAWTRQANTEAFFGQGTRLTVV.

The J gene is TRBJ2-1, the V gene TRBV3-1; 10 bases match TRBD2. The V gene's germline CDR1 is LGHDT and CDR2 YNNKEL (reference sequence). This CDR3 is 15 amino acids long. The J segment lost 7 bases and the V segment lost 6 bases, leaving 9 bases of the junction unmatched. CDR3 amino acids: CASSHRLAGTNEQFF. CDR3 DNA sequence: TGTGCCAGCAGTCATCGACTAGCGGGCACTAATGAGCAGTTCTTC.

The chain links TRBV2 to TRBJ2-1; 13 bases match TRBD2. With V trimmed by 3 bases and J by 15 bases, 14 bases remained unmatched. Germline assignment: CDR1 SNHLY and CDR2 FYNNEI. The CDR3 spans 16 residues. The CDR3 DNA sequence: TGTGCCAGCAGTGAGGGAAGACTAGCGGGGGGTGAGGAGTGGTTCTTC. Translating gives CASSEGRLAGGEEWFF.

The chain links TRBV9 to TRBJ2-3; no clear D gene. V gave up 1 base and J gave up 2 bases, with 11 bases separating them. The CDR3 contains 15 residues. Germline CDR1 is SGDLS and CDR2 is YYNGEE. The DNA for the CDR3 is TGTGCCAGCAGCGTAAAAGCGATGTCCACAGATACGCAGTATTTT. Translated: CASSVKAMSTDTQYF.

The rearrangement uses TRBV5-1 and TRBJ2-7; tentative D call: TRBD2 (6 bases). The CDR3 length is 14 residues. CDR1 is SGHRS, CDR2 YFSETQ, per germline. Trimming cost V 3 bases and J 3 bases, with 13 bases left between them. CDR3: CASSSGTPFYEQYF. The DNA of the CDR3 is TGCGCCAGCAGCTCCGGGACTCCCTTCTACGAGCAGTACTTC.

This clonotype occurred once. This chain links TRBV6-2 or TRBV6-3 with TRBJ2-5, with a possible D match to TRBD2 (6 bases). Germline values: CDR1 MNHEY, CDR2 SVGEGT. The V gene lost 3 bases and the J gene lost 0 bases, with 14 bases spanning the gap. The CDR3 length is 16 residues. The CDR3 DNA follows: TGTGCCAGCAGTTATTTCTTACGGGAGTACCAAGAGACCCAGTACTTC. This gives the protein CASSYFLREYQETQYF.

CDR3 protein: CASSQGGLNPNQPQHF. The DNA of the CDR3 is TGTGCCAGCAGCCAAGGGGGACTTAACCCCAATCAGCCCCAGCATTTT. The rearrangement links TRBV3-1 to TRBJ1-5; a possible D gene is TRBD1 (5 bases). The CDR3 length is 16 residues. V was trimmed by 1 base and J by 3 bases, leaving 13 bases between them. Germline lookup yields CDR1 LGHDT and CDR2 YNNKEL (reference sequence).

The rearrangement joins TRBV12-3 or TRBV12-4 to TRBJ1-2, with D possibly matching TRBD1 (5 bases). The length of the CDR3 is 14 residues. Trimming removed 3 bases from V and 8 bases from J, with 16 bases in between. The CDR3 DNA reads TGTGCCAGCAGTTTTCTCGTTTTGGGGGAAGGCTACACCTTC. Translated, it gives CASSFLVLGEGYTF.

The rearrangement links TRBV24-1 to TRBJ2-6, with 8 bases fitting TRBD1. Germline-derived CDR1 and CDR2 are KGHDR and SFDVKD. V gave up 7 bases and J gave up 2 bases; unmatched junction bases: 12. This CDR3 has 18 amino acids. DNA of the CDR3: TGTGCCACCAGCGAACCGAGCACAGGGGGAGCTGGGGCCAACGTCCTGACTTTC. This encodes CATSEPSTGGAGANVLTF.

This clonotype was counted a few times. The gene calls are TRBV7-8 and TRBJ1-2; 9 bases agree with TRBD1. V lost 5 bases and J lost 6; bases outside the gene matches: 1. The CDR3 length is 12 residues. Germline V gives CDR1 SGHVS, CDR2 FQNEAQ. The CDR3 coding sequence is TGTGCCAGCAGCCGGACAGGGGATGGCTACACCTTC. Translation gives CASSRTGDGYTF.

With respect to this clonotype: One junction end disagrees with the germline gene, perhaps due to a read error. The chain recombines TRBV28 with TRBJ2-5; possibly TRBD2 for D (6 bases). The CDR3 totals 15 residues. The germline CDR1 and CDR2 sequences are MDHEN and SYDVKM. This chain's CDR3 is CASSSGIVVADGGDF. DNA for the CDR3: TGTGCCAGCAGTTCTGGTATCGTGGTAGCGGATGGCGGGGACTTC.

This rearrangement joins TRBV5-6 to TRBJ2-5; the match to TRBD2 covers 15 bases. The CDR3 contains 18 residues. V trimming: 2 bases; J trimming: 5 bases; junction bases outside the gene matches: 10. Germline CDR1 and CDR2: SGHDT and YYEEEE. The CDR3 bases are TGTGCCAGCAGCTTCGGGACTAGCGGGAGGAGGCGTGGGGAGACCCAGTACTTC. As protein: CASSFGTSGRRRGETQYF. Complete variable domain (other parts from reference TRBV5-6 and TRBJ2-5): DAGVTQSPTHLIKTRGQQVTLRCSPKSGHDTVSWYQQALGQGPQFIFQYYEEEERQRGNFPDRFSGHQFPNYSSELNVNALLLGDSALYLCASSFGTSGRRRGETQYFGPGTRLLVL.

This clonotype has a single count. This chain uses TRBV5-1 with TRBJ1-6; D not resolved. The CDR3 has 13 residues. The germline CDR1 and CDR2 sequences are SGHRS and YFSETQ. Trimming removed 7 bases from V and 6 bases from J, with 11 bases in between. CDR3 residues: CASGESFNSPLHF. The CDR3 DNA reads as TGCGCCAGCGGTGAAAGTTTTAATTCACCCCTCCACTTT.

V and J are TRBV15 and TRBJ2-2; 9 nucleotides line up with TRBD2. Germline CDR1 is LNHNV and CDR2 is YYDKDF (reference sequence). With V trimmed by 1 base and J by 7 bases, 16 bases remained unmatched. CDR3 length: 19 residues. The CDR3 reads CATSRAPGAREGQGGELFF. In DNA, the CDR3 is TGTGCCACCAGCAGAGCACCGGGAGCGCGGGAGGGCCAAGGCGGGGAGCTGTTTTTT.

This chain links TRBV6-1 with TRBJ2-7; tentative D call: TRBD2 (5 bases). The germline CDR1 and CDR2 sequences are MNHNS and SASEGT. CDR3 size: 14 residues. V was clipped by 7 bases and J by 2 bases, with 15 bases between them. CDR3 sequence: CASTPAGDAYEQYF. As DNA, the CDR3 is TGTGCCAGCACCCCCGCGGGCGACGCCTACGAGCAGTACTTC.

The chain uses TRBV5-1 and TRBJ1-5, with D tentatively TRBD1 (5 bases). The V gene lost 4 bases and the J gene lost 5 bases, with 16 bases spanning the gap. The CDR3 runs 15 residues. In germline, CDR1 is SGHRS, CDR2 YFSETQ. CDR3 sequence: CASSGQSGSHQPQHF. CDR3 sequence (DNA): TGCGCCAGCAGCGGACAAAGCGGGTCCCATCAGCCCCAGCATTTT.

V usage is TRBV14 and J usage is TRBJ2-7; 8 bases match TRBD2. CDR1 SGHDN and CDR2 FVKESK come from the germline V gene. This CDR3 has 13 residues. With V trimmed by 5 bases and J by 9 bases, 9 bases remained unmatched. The CDR3 nucleotides are TGTGCCAGCAGCGACCAGCGGGAGAAGGGGCAGTACTTC. Its protein product is CASSDQREKGQYF.

This chain uses TRBV7-6 with TRBJ2-3, with 7 bases matching TRBD2. V was pared by 1 base and J by 0 bases, with 7 bases of the junction left unmatched. Germline-derived CDR1 and CDR2 are SGHVS and FNYEAQ. CDR3 length equals 17 residues. Here the CDR3 DNA reads TGTGCCAGCAGCTTAGTGTCCCTAGCGGCTAGCACAGATACGCAGTATTTT. It encodes CASSLVSLAASTDTQYF.

This rearrangement joins TRBV20-1 to TRBJ2-1, with 10 bases that match TRBD2. This CDR3 region has 14 residues. Germline lookup yields CDR1 DFQATT and CDR2 SNEGSKA (reference sequence). The CDR3 sequence is CSLPGLASHNEQFF. In DNA, the CDR3 is TGCAGCTTGCCGGGACTAGCGTCCCACAATGAGCAGTTCTTC.

DNA for the CDR3: TGCGCCAGCAGCCCCAGGGGTCGAGATAGCAATCAGCCCCAGCATTTT. Translating it yields CASSPRGRDSNQPQHF. The chain joins TRBV4-3 to TRBJ1-5; TRBD1 might be the D (6 bases). This CDR3 region has 16 residues. The germline V gene has CDR1 LGHNA and CDR2 YSLEER. Trimming pared 4 bases from V and 0 bases from J, leaving 13 bases between.

This rearrangement joins TRBV11-2 to TRBJ2-1; perhaps TRBD2 as D (5 bases). The CDR3 extends over 12 amino acids. Germline lookup yields CDR1 SGHAT and CDR2 FQNNGV. V was cut by 5 bases and J by 9 bases, with 11 bases left in between. The DNA for the CDR3 is TGTGCCAGCAGCATCTCTAGCACTGAGCAGTTCTTC. Its translation: CASSISSTEQFF.